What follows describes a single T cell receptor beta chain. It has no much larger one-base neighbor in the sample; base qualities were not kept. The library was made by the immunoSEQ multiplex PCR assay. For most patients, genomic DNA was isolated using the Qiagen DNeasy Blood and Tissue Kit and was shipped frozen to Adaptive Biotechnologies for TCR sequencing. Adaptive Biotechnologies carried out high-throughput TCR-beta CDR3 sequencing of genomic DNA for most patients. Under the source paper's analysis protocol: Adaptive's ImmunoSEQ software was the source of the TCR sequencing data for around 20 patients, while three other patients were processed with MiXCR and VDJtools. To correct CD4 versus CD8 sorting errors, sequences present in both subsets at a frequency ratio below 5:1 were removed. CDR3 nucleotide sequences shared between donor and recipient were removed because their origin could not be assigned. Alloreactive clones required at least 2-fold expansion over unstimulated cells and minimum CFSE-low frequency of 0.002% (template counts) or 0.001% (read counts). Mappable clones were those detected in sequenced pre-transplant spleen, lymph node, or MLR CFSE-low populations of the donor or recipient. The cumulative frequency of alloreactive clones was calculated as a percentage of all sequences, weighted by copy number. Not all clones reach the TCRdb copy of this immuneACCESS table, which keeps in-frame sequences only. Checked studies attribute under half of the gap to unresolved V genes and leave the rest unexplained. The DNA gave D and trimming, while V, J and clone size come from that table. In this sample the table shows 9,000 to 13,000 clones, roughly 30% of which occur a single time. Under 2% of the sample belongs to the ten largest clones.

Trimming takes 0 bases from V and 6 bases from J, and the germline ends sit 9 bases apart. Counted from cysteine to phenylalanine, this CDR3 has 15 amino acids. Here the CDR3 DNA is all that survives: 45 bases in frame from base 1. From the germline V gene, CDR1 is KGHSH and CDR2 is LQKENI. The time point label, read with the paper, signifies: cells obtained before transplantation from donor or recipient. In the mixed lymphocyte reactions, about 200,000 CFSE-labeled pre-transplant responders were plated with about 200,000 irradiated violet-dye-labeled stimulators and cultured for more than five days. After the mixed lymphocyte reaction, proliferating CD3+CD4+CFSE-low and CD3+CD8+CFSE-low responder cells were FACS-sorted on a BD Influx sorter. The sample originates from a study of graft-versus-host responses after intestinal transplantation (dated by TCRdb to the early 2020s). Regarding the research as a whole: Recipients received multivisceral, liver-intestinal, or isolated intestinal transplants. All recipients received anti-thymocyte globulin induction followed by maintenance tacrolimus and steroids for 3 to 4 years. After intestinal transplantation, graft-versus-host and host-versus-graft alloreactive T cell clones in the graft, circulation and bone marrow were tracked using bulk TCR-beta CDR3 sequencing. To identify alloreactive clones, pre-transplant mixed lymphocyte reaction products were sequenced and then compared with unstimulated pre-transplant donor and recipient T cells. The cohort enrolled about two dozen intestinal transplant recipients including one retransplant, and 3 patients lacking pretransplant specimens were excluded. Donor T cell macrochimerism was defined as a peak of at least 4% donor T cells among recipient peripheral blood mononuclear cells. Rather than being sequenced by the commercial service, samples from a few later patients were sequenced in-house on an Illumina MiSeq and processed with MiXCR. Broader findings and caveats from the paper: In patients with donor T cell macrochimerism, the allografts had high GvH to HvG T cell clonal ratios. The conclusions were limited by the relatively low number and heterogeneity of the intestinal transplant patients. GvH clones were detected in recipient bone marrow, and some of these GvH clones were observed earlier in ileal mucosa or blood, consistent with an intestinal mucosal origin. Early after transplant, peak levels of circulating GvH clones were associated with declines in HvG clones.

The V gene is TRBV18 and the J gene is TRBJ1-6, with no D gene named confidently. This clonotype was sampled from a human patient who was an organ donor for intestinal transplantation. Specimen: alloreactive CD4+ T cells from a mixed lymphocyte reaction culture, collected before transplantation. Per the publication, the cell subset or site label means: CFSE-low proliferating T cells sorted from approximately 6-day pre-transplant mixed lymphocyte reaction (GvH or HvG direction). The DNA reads TGTGCCAGCTCACCACCGGACGGAGGTAATTCACCCCTCCACTTT. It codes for CASSPPDGGNSPLHF.